This record covers a single TCR beta chain. Its antigen remains unidentified. This entry belongs to a study of cytomegalovirus exposure and HLA in healthy donors. General study results and limits: The classifier was said to identify cytomegalovirus status with high specificity and sensitivity. Specificity for CMV antigens was confirmed in vitro for a few of the CMV-associated chains. Earlier analysis yielded a pattern in which most TCR beta V segments were productive about 90% or about 30% of the time.

A multiplex PCR was run with 60 Vbeta primers and 13 Jbeta primers. Sequencing was performed with immunoSEQ multiplex PCR; in TCRdb, only in-frame clones are kept and a portion is missing. The table has 60,000 to 70,000 clones, roughly 80% seen once. Germline-derived CDR1 and CDR2 are MNHEY and SVGAGI. This CDR3 is 14 amino acids long. V lost 5 bases and J lost 8, with 18 bases in between. The V gene is TRBV6-5, the J gene TRBJ1-2; no clear D gene. Sequenced input: PBMCs. The TCR sequence derives from a woman in her twenties or thirties in good health and CMV-seronegative. The CDR3 is CASSEKTVRGGYTF. For the CDR3, the DNA is TGTGCCAGCAGTGAAAAGACCGTCCGAGGGGGCTACACCTTC.